This TCR beta chain stems from a study of cytomegalovirus exposure and HLA in healthy donors. General study results and limits: Later, an analysis found that TCR clusters from the first cohort tended to co-occur in the roughly 120 validation repertoires.

Turning to this clone: What it recognizes is unknown.

The data were produced by immunoSEQ multiplex PCR, yet TCRdb's version contains in-frame clones alone and is incomplete. The table records about 160,000 clones, about four fifths of them present only once. The sequencing sample was made of PBMCs. The receptor was isolated from a man aged 30 to 39 in good health and CMV-seropositive.

DNA of the CDR3: TGCGCCAGCAGCTTGGCTAGCGGGAGGGGTAATGAGCAGTTCTTC. Translated, it gives CASSLASGRGNEQFF. The V gene is TRBV5-1, the J gene TRBJ2-1; 12 bases agree with TRBD2. With 0 bases clipped from V and 7 bases from J, the junction kept 2 bases outside the gene matches. Germline CDR1 reads SGHRS; CDR2 reads YFSETQ. The CDR3 consists of 15 residues. The whole variable domain, filled in from reference TRBV5-1 and TRBJ2-1, reads KAGVTQTPRYLIKTRGQQVTLSCSPISGHRSVSWYQQTPGQGLQFLFEYFSETQRNKGNFPGRFSGRQFSNSRSEMNVSTLELGDSALYLCASSLASGRGNEQFFGPGTRLTVL.